This TCR beta chain was captured by sequencing in a study of tumor-infiltrating lymphocytes in primary liver carcinoma. The overall study: All patients had surgically resected primary liver carcinoma. Participating patients were men and women between 30 and 69 years old.

Priming with a constant-region primer yielded TCR beta cDNA from 400 to 550 ng total RNA. Libraries for TCR beta were built through three nested multiplex PCR rounds, which together made up a slightly modified ARM-PCR procedure. In the first two PCR rounds, TRBV1-TRBV30 forward primers were paired with a C-beta reverse primer, and each round lasted roughly 10 cycles. A single record per CDR3 protein comes from TCRdb applying MiXCR to the multiplex PCR reads. The sample has more than 150,000 distinct CDR3 sequences; 60% are singletons. RNA isolated from unsorted whole blood supplied the blood RNA, with germline DNA also extracted. Trimming removed 6 bases at V and 0 bases at J, with 18 bases between. This CDR3 is built from 17 residues. CDR1 and CDR2 from the germline V gene are MNHEY and SVGAGI.

The sequenced sample was peripheral blood. The V call is TRBV6-5, the J call TRBJ1-5; unclear D gene. The sequence was collected from a man aged 35-49 years with primary liver carcinoma and hepatitis B virus infection. Here the CDR3 reads CASRADPGPNSNQPQHF. CDR3 bases: TGTGCCAGCAGAGCCGATCCTGGGCCTAATAGCAATCAGCCCCAGCATTTT.